One TCR beta chain is described in this entry. The data were obtained in a study of blood T cell repertoires in COVID-19. Looking at the study overall: Some COVID-19 samples were acute and others convalescent; all came from the United States, Italy and Spain. Nucleic acid was either cDNA or gDNA, and it came from T cells, B-cell-depleted T cells, or PBMCs.

Authors' processing steps: Estimation of nucleated cell counts relied on the amplification of reference gene primers. Some clones are missing from TCRdb's copy, which holds only in-frame ones; the method was immunoSEQ multiplex PCR. V and J calls and clone size are given by that table; D and trimming were obtained from the DNA. The sample has about 480,000 clones, around 89% seen once; the top ten hold roughly 4%. V gave up 7 bases and J gave up 4 bases, with 6 bases separating them. The germline V gene encodes CDR1 MGHDK and CDR2 SYGVNS. The CDR3 length is 11 residues. The chain is built from TRBV25-1 and TRBJ2-3; D is unresolved. The sample comprised peripheral blood. The TCR comes from a woman in her thirties with acute or convalescent COVID-19. CDR3 DNA: TGTGCCAGCACGGTCGCAGATACGCAGTATTTT. Translation gives CASTVADTQYF.